Following are 25 T cell receptor beta chains from one sample sequenced in a study of technical replicates of blood from several donors. Here immunoSEQ multiplex PCR was the method, and the copy in TCRdb shows in-frame clones only, minus some. The sample lists tens of thousands of clones, 95% to 97% seen once, with under 0.45% in the top ten. The sequenced material came from T cells isolated from PBMCs. The receptors derive from a human donor in good health.

The chain carries TRBV5-4 and TRBJ2-7, with 10 bases identical to TRBD2. CDR1 is SGHNT, CDR2 YYREEE, per germline (reference sequence). With 4 bases clipped from V and 0 bases from J, the junction kept 10 bases outside the gene matches. CDR3 length equals 17 residues. The CDR3 here is CASSGGLADAPSYEQYF. The CDR3 region has the DNA TGTGCCAGCAGCGGAGGACTAGCGGATGCCCCCTCCTACGAGCAGTACTTC.

This rearrangement joins TRBV11-2 to TRBJ2-1; possible D gene TRBD1, 5 bases. CDR1 is SGHAT and CDR2 is FQNNGV in the germline V gene. The CDR3 consists of 16 residues. Trimming cost V 3 bases and J 6 bases, with 18 bases left between them. The CDR3 spells CASSFRGAGISNEQFF. The CDR3 DNA is TGTGCCAGCAGCTTCAGAGGAGCAGGGATCTCCAATGAGCAGTTCTTC.

This chain connects TRBV6-5 to TRBJ2-1; 12 bases fit TRBD1. Trimming removed 5 bases from V and 6 bases from J; junction bases left unmatched: 5. There are 15 residues in the CDR3. CDR1 MNHEY and CDR2 SVGAGI come from the germline V gene. CDR3 in amino acids: CASSTGTGGFNEQFF. DNA of the CDR3: TGTGCCAGCAGTACCGGGACAGGGGGCTTCAATGAGCAGTTCTTC.

This clone was seen more than once but under ten times. The V gene is TRBV7-9, the J gene TRBJ2-7, with D maybe TRBD2 (6 bases). CDR3 length equals 12 residues. V was trimmed by 5 bases and J by 5 bases, leaving 10 bases between them. The germline CDR1 and CDR2 sequences are SEHNR and FQNEAQ (reference sequence). The CDR3 DNA reads as TGTGCCAGCAGCCCAACTAGCAACGAGCAGTACTTC. Residues: CASSPTSNEQYF.

CDR3 amino acids: CAWSPSGEKLFF. The CDR3 bases are TGTGCCTGGAGTCCCTCAGGCGAAAAACTGTTTTTT. This chain joins TRBV30 and TRBJ1-4; D remains unclear. Germline V gives CDR1 GTSNPN, CDR2 SVGIG (reference sequence). V was shortened by 2 bases and J by 8 bases, with 9 bases between the two germline ends. The CDR3 totals 12 residues.

The chain links TRBV10-3 to TRBJ1-2, with D possibly TRBD1 on 6 matching bases. CDR1 ENHRY and CDR2 SYGVKD come from the germline V gene. V lost 6 bases and J 6 bases, leaving 14 bases between the germline ends. This CDR3 has 13 amino acids. CDR3: CAISRQDQHGYTF. CDR3 DNA sequence: TGTGCCATCAGCCGACAGGATCAACATGGCTACACCTTC.

CDR3 sequence: CASSLVRLVVSYEQYF. In DNA form, the CDR3 reads TGTGCCAGCAGCTTAGTTAGACTAGTCGTATCCTACGAGCAGTACTTC. The chain has TRBV7-2 and TRBJ2-7; D possibly corresponds to TRBD2 (6 bases). The germline V gene has CDR1 SGHTA and CDR2 FQGNSA. Between the trimmed V and J ends, which lost 1 base and 1 base, there was a span of 14 bases. The CDR3 runs to 16 residues.

The J gene is TRBJ2-5, the V gene TRBV6-5, with 8 bases lining up with TRBD1. This CDR3 contains 15 residues. The germline V gene has CDR1 MNHEY and CDR2 SVGAGI. Unmatched junction bases numbered 11, after V lost 6 bases and J lost 5 bases. The CDR3 sequence is CASRLGQGISETQYF. In nucleotides, the CDR3 is TGTGCCAGCAGGTTAGGACAGGGAATTTCGGAGACCCAGTACTTC.

The V and J genes are TRBV9 and TRBJ2-3; TRBD2 matches 14 bases. Germline V CDR1 and CDR2: SGDLS, YYNGEE. The junction had 2 bases not matched to a gene; V was cut back by 5 bases and J by 3 bases. The CDR3 sequence is 15 residues long. The DNA of the CDR3 is TGTGCCAGCAGTGGGACTAGCGGGAGTACAGATACGCAGTATTTT. Translating it yields CASSGTSGSTDTQYF.

The chain employs TRBV6-1 and TRBJ1-4; 7 bases line up with TRBD1. Germline CDR1 MNHNS, CDR2 SASEGT. Trimming at V came to 2 bases and at J to 8 bases, leaving 5 bases not matched to a gene. This CDR3 region has 14 residues. The CDR3 reads CASSEITGVEKLFF. Here the CDR3 DNA reads TGTGCCAGCAGTGAAATTACAGGGGTAGAAAAACTGTTTTTT.

The chain combines TRBV9 with TRBJ1-3; D remains ambiguous. The germline V gene encodes CDR1 SGDLS and CDR2 YYNGEE. This CDR3 has 16 amino acids. The germline V and J ends were trimmed by 0 bases and 0 bases, with 10 bases remaining between them. CDR3 protein: CASSVGLDFSGNTIYF. The CDR3 region has the DNA TGTGCCAGCAGCGTAGGACTTGATTTCTCTGGAAACACCATATATTTT.

J is TRBJ1-1 and V is TRBV6-6; D may be TRBD1 (6 bases). The ends were cut back, 5 bases at V and 3 bases at J, with 10 bases in the middle. Germline V gene lookup returns CDR1 MNHNY and CDR2 SVGAGI (reference sequence). The CDR3 consists of 13 residues. CDR3: CASSRRQDTEAFF. The CDR3 DNA sequence: TGTGCCAGCAGTCGCCGACAGGACACTGAAGCTTTCTTT.

J is TRBJ2-7 and V is TRBV9; TRBD1 agrees at 7 bases. CDR1 is SGDLS, CDR2 YYNGEE, per germline. V lost 4 bases and J lost 4; bases outside the gene matches: 11. This CDR3 comprises 15 residues. The CDR3 sequence is CASSSSPGQIYEQYF. Here the CDR3 DNA reads TGTGCCAGCAGCTCATCACCGGGACAGATATACGAGCAGTACTTC.

The chain joins TRBV6-6 to TRBJ1-2; D call uncertain. Trimming took 2 bases from V and 7 from J, leaving 17 bases between them. This CDR3 region has 15 residues. Germline lookup yields CDR1 MNHNY and CDR2 SVGAGI (reference sequence). The CDR3 coding sequence is TGTGCCAGCAGTTACCTTGCCACTTCCCTTATTGGCTACACCTTC. It yields the protein CASSYLATSLIGYTF.

The chain is built from TRBV9 and TRBJ2-3; 9 nucleotides line up with TRBD2. Trimming at V came to 0 bases and at J to 3 bases, leaving 5 bases not matched to a gene. Germline V gene sequence: CDR1 SGDLS, CDR2 YYNGEE. This CDR3 is built from 16 residues. As DNA, the CDR3 is TGTGCCAGCAGCGTAGATGCGGGAGGGAGTACAGATACGCAGTATTTT. Its protein product is CASSVDAGGSTDTQYF.

This clone was observed a few times. The chain has TRBV2 and TRBJ2-2, with 12 bases fitting TRBD2. Trimming took 5 bases from V and 4 from J; bases not matched to a gene: 5. This CDR3 contains 16 residues. Germline CDR1 SNHLY, CDR2 FYNNEI. The CDR3: CASSPSGRASTGELFF. Written as DNA, the CDR3 is TGTGCCAGCAGTCCTAGCGGGAGGGCCAGCACCGGGGAGCTGTTTTTT. Based on the CDR3 plus reference TRBV2 and TRBJ2-2, the full variable domain is EPEVTQTPSHQVTQMGQEVILRCVPISNHLYFYWYRQILGQKVEFLVSFYNNEISEKSEIFDDQFSVERPDGSNFTLKIRSTKLEDSAMYFCASSPSGRASTGELFFGEGSRLTVL.

The genes are TRBV5-6 and TRBJ1-1; D possibly corresponds to TRBD1 (6 bases). The CDR3 sequence is 19 residues long. V was cut by 1 base and J by 0 bases, with 22 bases left in between. In germline, CDR1 is SGHDT, CDR2 YYEEEE. The DNA of the CDR3 is TGTGCCAGCAGCTTGTTAGTTCCTGGGGGCTCTTTCATGAACACTGAAGCTTTCTTT. Translated: CASSLLVPGGSFMNTEAFF.

CDR3 sequence reads: CASRSQGAGTGELFF. CDR3 in DNA: TGTGCCAGCAGATCCCAGGGGGCAGGCACCGGGGAGCTGTTTTTT. This chain uses TRBV7-2 with TRBJ2-2, with 8 bases lining up with TRBD1. Germline V CDR1 and CDR2: SGHTA, FQGNSA. CDR3 length: 15 amino acids. J gave up 4 bases and V 6 bases, and 7 bases lay outside the gene matches.

J is TRBJ2-6 and V is TRBV7-9, with 8 bases matching TRBD2. The ends lost 4 bases at V and 2 bases at J; junction bases unmatched: 7. This CDR3 is 17 amino acids long. Germline loops: CDR1 SEHNR, CDR2 FQNEAQ (reference sequence). Here the CDR3 reads CASSSSGGGAGANVLTF. The CDR3 nucleotides are TGTGCCAGCAGCTCCTCCGGGGGGGGCGCTGGGGCCAACGTCCTGACTTTC.

The chain recombines TRBV2 with TRBJ1-1; possibly TRBD1 for D (6 bases). The CDR3 runs to 15 residues. Germline assignment: CDR1 SNHLY and CDR2 FYNNEI. Trimming left V 2 bases short and J 5 bases short, with 15 bases between. CDR3 in amino acids: CASSENYRDGTEAFF. As DNA, the CDR3 is TGTGCCAGCAGTGAAAATTACAGGGATGGTACTGAAGCTTTCTTT. The whole variable domain, filled in from reference TRBV2 and TRBJ1-1, reads EPEVTQTPSHQVTQMGQEVILRCVPISNHLYFYWYRQILGQKVEFLVSFYNNEISEKSEIFDDQFSVERPDGSNFTLKIRSTKLEDSAMYFCASSENYRDGTEAFFGQGTRLTVV.

This clone was found a few times. J is TRBJ2-7 and V is TRBV2, with TRBD1 matching over 9 bases. CDR3 length equals 12 residues. J lost 6 bases, V lost 5 bases, and 2 bases had no gene match. Looked up from germline, CDR1 is SNHLY and CDR2 is FYNNEI. CDR3 nucleotides: TGTGCCAGCAGTACAGGGGGCGGCGAGCAGTACTTC. It codes for CASSTGGGEQYF.

This chain connects TRBV28 to TRBJ1-1, with D maybe TRBD1 (5 bases). The CDR3 runs 11 residues. CDR1 MDHEN and CDR2 SYDVKM come from the germline V gene. V lost 6 bases and J 9 bases, leaving 11 bases between the germline ends. The CDR3 bases are TGTGCCAGCAGGTCCAGGGTTCAAGCTTTCTTT. It yields the protein CASRSRVQAFF.

The CDR3 here is CASSFYRADTQYF. The CDR3 region has the DNA TGTGCCAGCAGCTTTTACAGGGCAGATACGCAGTATTTT. V is TRBV9 and J is TRBJ2-3; TRBD1 might be the D (6 bases). The CDR3 loop spans 13 amino acids. Germline V gene data show CDR1 as SGDLS and CDR2 as YYNGEE. The germline V and J ends were trimmed by 4 bases and 4 bases, with 10 bases remaining between them.

V usage is TRBV10-1 and J usage is TRBJ2-6; the match to TRBD1 covers 10 bases. This CDR3 is 21 amino acids long. With V trimmed by 6 bases and J by 4 bases, 21 bases remained unmatched. The germline gives CDR1 WNHNN, CDR2 SYGVQD (reference sequence). The CDR3 DNA follows: TGCGCCAGCAGCCTCTTTGGCAGTCGGGACAGGGGCCCTCCAGGGGCCAACGTCCTGACTTTC. Protein: CASSLFGSRDRGPPGANVLTF.

The chain couples TRBV2 to TRBJ2-5; D unresolved. V lost 8 bases to trimming and J lost 2 bases, with 3 bases between them. Germline V CDR1 and CDR2: SNHLY, FYNNEI. The length of the CDR3 is 10 residues. CDR3 amino acids: CASLQETQYF. The CDR3 DNA follows: TGTGCCAGCCTTCAAGAGACCCAGTACTTC.